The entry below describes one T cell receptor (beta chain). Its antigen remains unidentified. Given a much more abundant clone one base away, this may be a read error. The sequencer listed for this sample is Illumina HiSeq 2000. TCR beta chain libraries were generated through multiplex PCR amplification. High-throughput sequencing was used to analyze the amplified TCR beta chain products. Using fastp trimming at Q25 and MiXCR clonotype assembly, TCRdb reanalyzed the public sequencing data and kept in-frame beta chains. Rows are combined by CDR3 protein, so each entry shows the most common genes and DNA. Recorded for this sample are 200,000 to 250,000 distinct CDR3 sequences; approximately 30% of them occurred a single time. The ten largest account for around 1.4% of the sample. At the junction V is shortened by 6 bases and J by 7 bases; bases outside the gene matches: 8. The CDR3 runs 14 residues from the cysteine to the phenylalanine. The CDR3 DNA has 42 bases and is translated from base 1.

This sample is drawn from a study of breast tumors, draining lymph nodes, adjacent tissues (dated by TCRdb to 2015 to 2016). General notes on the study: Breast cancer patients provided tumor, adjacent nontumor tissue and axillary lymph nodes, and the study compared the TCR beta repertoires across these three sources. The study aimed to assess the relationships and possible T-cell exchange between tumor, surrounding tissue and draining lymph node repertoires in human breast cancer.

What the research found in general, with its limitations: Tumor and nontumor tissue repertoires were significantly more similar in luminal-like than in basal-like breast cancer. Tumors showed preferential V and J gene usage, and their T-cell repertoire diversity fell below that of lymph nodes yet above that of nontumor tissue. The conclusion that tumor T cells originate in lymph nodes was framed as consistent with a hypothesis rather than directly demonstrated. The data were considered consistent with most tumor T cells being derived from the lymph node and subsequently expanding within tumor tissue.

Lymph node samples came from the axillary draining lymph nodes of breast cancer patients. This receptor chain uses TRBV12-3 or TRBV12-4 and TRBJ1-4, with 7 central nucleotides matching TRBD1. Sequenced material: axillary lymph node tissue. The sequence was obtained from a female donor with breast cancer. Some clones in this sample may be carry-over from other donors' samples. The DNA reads TGTGCCAGCAGGCCGACAGGGCCTCGTGAAAAACTGTTTTTT. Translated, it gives CASRPTGPREKLFF.